What follows describes a single T cell receptor (beta chain). Per the original data handling: Cell counts per sample came from amplifying reference gene primers. Sequencing was performed with immunoSEQ multiplex PCR; in TCRdb, only in-frame clones are kept and a portion is missing. Clone size and the V and J calls come from that table; the DNA yielded D and trimming. Among 25,000 to 35,000 clones listed, 70% to 90% were seen once. This sample stems from a study of blood T cell repertoires in COVID-19. In the study overall: The United States, Italy and Spain supplied acute and convalescent COVID-19 samples. Sources were T cells, B-cell-depleted T cells, or PBMCs; the material itself was cDNA or gDNA.

Per the germline V gene, CDR1 is MNHNY and CDR2 is SVGAGI (reference sequence). V was cut by 6 bases and J by 5 bases, with 12 bases left in between. The CDR3 covers 13 residues. This sequence originates from a man aged 80 or over with active COVID-19. This chain connects TRBV6-6 to TRBJ2-3; D unclear. The source material was peripheral blood. The CDR3 nucleotides read TGTGCCAGCAGACCAGTCAGGTTAGATACGCAGTATTTT. Translation gives CASRPVRLDTQYF.